This T cell receptor beta chain was captured in a study of T cell changes during pregnancy in multiple sclerosis. V was pared by 3 bases and J by 7 bases, with 19 bases between. This CDR3 spans 16 amino acids. Germline-derived CDR1 and CDR2 are SGDLS and YYNGEE. Assay used: immunoSEQ multiplex PCR; TCRdb lists only in-frame clones, some missing. The sample has tens of thousands of clones, roughly 90% seen once. The chain is built from TRBV9 and TRBJ1-4; D ambiguous. Sample: CD4+ T cells from peripheral blood mononuclear cells, taken in the second trimester of pregnancy. The clonotype originates from a female donor with multiple sclerosis, enrolled in a pregnancy study. The CDR3 here is CASSESPTQGVEKLFF. CDR3 DNA sequence: TGTGCCAGCAGCGAGAGTCCGACTCAAGGCGTTGAAAAACTGTTTTTT.